This entry lists 29 T cell receptor beta chains sequenced from one sample in a study of shared clonotypes between healthy human individuals. Here immunoSEQ multiplex PCR was the method, and the copy in TCRdb shows in-frame clones only, minus some. The sample consists of about 2,500,000 clones, more than 80% of them appearing once. Sequencing input: naive CD4+ T cells sorted from blood. Described subset: CD45RA+ positively selected. These receptors were obtained from a man between 18 and 35 years old in good health.

The rearrangement uses TRBV5-1 and TRBJ1-2, with a tentative D call TRBD1 (6 bases). Germline-derived CDR1 and CDR2 are SGHRS and YFSETQ. CDR3 length equals 14 residues. Trimming took 2 bases from V and 3 from J, leaving 11 bases between them. CDR3 in DNA: TGCGCCAGCAGCTTAGGGGGTCTGGACTATGGCTACACCTTC. It translates to CASSLGGLDYGYTF.

Only one count was recorded for this clone. The rearrangement uses TRBV4-3 and TRBJ1-1; D is possibly TRBD1 (6 bases). Germline assignment: CDR1 LGHNA and CDR2 YSLEER. The CDR3 loop spans 18 amino acids. Trimming cost V 0 bases and J 2 bases, with 19 bases left between them. The CDR3 reads CASSQDPGALNSNTEAFF. The CDR3 bases are TGCGCCAGCAGCCAAGATCCGGGGGCCCTCAATTCCAACACTGAAGCTTTCTTT.

The CDR3 loop reads CASSPPGTLGFSGNTIYF. For the CDR3, the DNA is TGTGCCAGCTCACCACCTGGGACACTTGGGTTCTCTGGAAACACCATATATTTT. The chain uses TRBV18 and TRBJ1-3; D is perhaps TRBD1 (6 bases). This CDR3 spans 18 amino acids. Per germline, CDR1 KGHSH and CDR2 LQKENI. Trimming removed 0 bases from V and 0 bases from J, with 15 bases in between.

This clone appeared once. The chain couples TRBV5-8 to TRBJ2-3, with D perhaps matching TRBD2 (7 bases). V lost 3 bases and J 2 bases, leaving 22 bases between the germline ends. Looked up from germline, CDR1 is SGHTS and CDR2 is YDEGEE. This CDR3 spans 18 amino acids. CDR3 sequence reads: CASSWAGASGKVTDTQYF. In nucleotides, the CDR3 is TGTGCCAGCAGCTGGGCAGGGGCTAGCGGAAAAGTCACAGATACGCAGTATTTT.

This clone showed up just once. Other nucleotide sequences in the sample specify the same CDR3. The chain carries TRBV29-1 and TRBJ2-3; possibly TRBD1 or TRBD2 for D (5 bases each). This CDR3 is 14 amino acids long. Per the germline V gene, CDR1 is SQVTM and CDR2 is ANQGSEA. V lost 6 bases and J lost 0, with 13 bases in between. The CDR3 nucleotides read TGCAGCGTAACTGGGGGAGCTAGCACAGATACGCAGTATTTT. Its protein product is CSVTGGASTDTQYF.

The chain uses TRBV6-7 and TRBJ1-2, with no clear D. TRBV6-7 is known as an ORF, though its function is uncertain. The V end lost 4 bases, the J end lost 6 bases, and 12 bases lay between the germline ends. This CDR3 comprises 13 residues. The DNA of the CDR3 is TGTGCCAGCAGTTTCAGGATTTTCCATGGCTACACCTTC. Its protein product is CASSFRIFHGYTF.

The V call is TRBV4-1, the J call TRBJ1-1; D is unresolved. The germline V gene encodes CDR1 MGHRA and CDR2 YSYEKL. V was trimmed by 3 bases and J by 0 bases, leaving 17 bases between them. This CDR3 comprises 17 residues. CDR3 sequence reads: CASSQVERRIMNTEAFF. DNA of the CDR3: TGCGCCAGCAGCCAGGTAGAGCGACGGATCATGAACACTGAAGCTTTCTTT.

CDR3 bases: TGTGCCAGCAGTCATCCGGGACCCTTCTCCTACGAGCAGTACTTC. Translating it yields CASSHPGPFSYEQYF. The chain has TRBV25-1 and TRBJ2-7; TRBD1 or TRBD2 may be the D gene (5 bases each). The V gene's germline CDR1 is MGHDK and CDR2 SYGVNS. This CDR3 is 15 amino acids long. V was cut by 5 bases and J by 0 bases, with 14 bases left in between.

As to this clone: Other DNA variants within this sample encode the same CDR3. This chain links TRBV5-4 with TRBJ1-2; no firm D call. Trimming left V 0 bases short and J 2 bases short, with 2 bases between. There are 12 residues in the CDR3. CDR1 is SGHNT and CDR2 is YYREEE in the germline V gene (reference sequence). DNA of the CDR3: TGTGCCAGCAGCTTGGACAACTATGGCTACACCTTC. Residues: CASSLDNYGYTF.

This clone has just one count. The J gene is TRBJ2-1, the V gene TRBV7-2; weak D call: TRBD2 (5 bases). Germline CDR1 reads SGHTA; CDR2 reads FQGNSA. The V gene lost 8 bases and the J gene lost 7 bases, with 18 bases spanning the gap. The CDR3 spans 14 residues. Here the CDR3 reads CASLNPSGPNEQFF. The CDR3 region has the DNA TGTGCCAGCCTAAACCCAAGCGGTCCAAATGAGCAGTTCTTC.

The chain recombines TRBV28 with TRBJ1-5; no reliable D call. Per the germline V gene, CDR1 is MDHEN and CDR2 is SYDVKM. The germline V and J ends were trimmed by 6 bases and 4 bases, with 10 bases remaining between them. This CDR3 has 13 amino acids. CDR3 sequence reads: CASSSNGNQPQHF. For the CDR3, the DNA is TGTGCCAGCAGCTCTAACGGGAATCAGCCCCAGCATTTT.

To note about this clone: Other DNA sequences from this sample encode an identical CDR3 as well. The chain links TRBV4-3 to TRBJ2-1; a possible D gene is TRBD1 (5 bases). Trimming removed 0 bases at V and 9 bases at J, with 9 bases between. The CDR3 totals 13 residues. Per germline, CDR1 LGHNA and CDR2 YSLEER. DNA of the CDR3: TGCGCCAGCAGCCAAGAAAATAGGGGTGAGCAGTTCTTC. This sequence encodes CASSQENRGEQFF.

The chain has TRBV11-3 and TRBJ2-3; D is uncertain. V lost 5 bases and J lost 6, with 12 bases in between. The CDR3 totals 13 residues. Per the germline V gene, CDR1 is SGHNT and CDR2 is YENEEA. The CDR3 DNA follows: TGTGCCAGCAGCCCTGTCTCGTCGGATACGCAGTATTTT. Protein: CASSPVSSDTQYF.

J is TRBJ1-2 and V is TRBV19; a possible D gene is TRBD1 (6 bases). V lost 8 bases, J lost 4 bases, and 14 bases lay in between. The CDR3 consists of 13 residues. Germline V gene lookup returns CDR1 LNHDA and CDR2 SQIVND (reference sequence). CDR3 amino acids: CASFGQLAYGYTF. CDR3 coding DNA: TGTGCCAGTTTCGGACAGCTTGCCTATGGCTACACCTTC.

This chain joins TRBV11-2 and TRBJ1-2, with TRBD1 as a possible D gene (6 bases). The CDR3 is 13 amino acids. Germline V gene lookup returns CDR1 SGHAT and CDR2 FQNNGV. The V gene lost 5 bases and the J gene lost 2 bases, with 9 bases spanning the gap. Written as DNA, the CDR3 is TGTGCCAGCAGCCACGACAGGAACTATGGCTACACCTTC. This gives the protein CASSHDRNYGYTF.

The chain links TRBV11-2 to TRBJ2-7; D is unresolved. The CDR3 totals 15 residues. Trimming shortened V by 0 bases and J by 0 bases, and 9 bases separated the two germline ends. Germline loops: CDR1 SGHAT, CDR2 FQNNGV. CDR3 DNA sequence: TGTGCCAGCAGCTTAGATCACCCGAGCTCCTACGAGCAGTACTTC. Translated: CASSLDHPSSYEQYF.

The chain carries TRBV27 and TRBJ2-5, with D hard to call. The CDR3 runs to 11 residues. Germline CDR1 reads MNHEY; CDR2 reads SMNVEV (reference sequence). The germline V and J ends were trimmed by 8 bases and 5 bases, with 9 bases remaining between them. The CDR3 protein is CASLKAETQYF. The CDR3 DNA follows: TGTGCCAGCTTAAAGGCGGAGACCCAGTACTTC.

The chain has TRBV30 and TRBJ1-5; TRBD1 matches at 10 bases. V lost 5 bases and J lost 7; bases outside the gene matches: 8. The germline CDR1 and CDR2 sequences are GTSNPN and SVGIG (reference sequence). The CDR3 runs 14 residues. The CDR3 loop is CAWATGGAQQPQHF. For the CDR3, the DNA is TGTGCCTGGGCGACAGGGGGCGCCCAGCAGCCCCAGCATTTT. Looking up the rest from reference TRBV30 and TRBJ1-5 gives the full variable domain: SQTIHQWPATLVQPVGSPLSLECTVEGTSNPNLYWYRQAAGRGLQLLFYSVGIGQISSEVPQNLSASRPQDRQFILSSKKLLLSDSGFYLCAWATGGAQQPQHFGDGTRLSIL.

The gene calls are TRBV30 and TRBJ1-3, with D possibly being TRBD1 (5 bases). V was clipped by 3 bases and J by 2 bases, with 8 bases between them. The CDR3 covers 13 residues. Germline-derived CDR1 and CDR2 are GTSNPN and SVGIG (reference sequence). CDR3 DNA sequence: TGTGCCTGGAGGGGGCCGCCTGGAAACACCATATATTTT. This sequence encodes CAWRGPPGNTIYF.

The CDR3 loop reads CASSLYVFYEQYF. CDR3 DNA sequence: TGTGCCAGCAGCTTATACGTCTTCTACGAGCAGTACTTC. The chain combines TRBV7-2 with TRBJ2-7; the D is unclear. Trimming removed 2 bases from V and 3 bases from J, with 8 bases in between. The germline V gene has CDR1 SGHTA and CDR2 FQGNSA. CDR3 length: 13 amino acids.

This chain uses TRBV28 with TRBJ1-2; D is uncertain. The length of the CDR3 is 14 residues. V was cut by 2 bases and J by 8 bases, with 15 bases left in between. CDR1 and CDR2 (germline): MDHEN, SYDVKM. Here the CDR3 reads CASSLTGEPKGYTF. The DNA for the CDR3 is TGTGCCAGCAGTTTAACTGGGGAGCCAAAGGGCTACACCTTC.

Concerning this clone itself: Other DNA sequences of this sample code for an identical CDR3. The chain has TRBV2 and TRBJ2-7; unclear D gene. The V gene's germline CDR1 is SNHLY and CDR2 FYNNEI. This CDR3 region has 10 residues. V was pared by 5 bases and J by 3 bases, with 2 bases between. Here the CDR3 DNA reads TGTGCCAGCAGTCGCTACGAGCAGTACTTC. Translation: CASSRYEQYF.

The chain carries TRBV11-3 and TRBJ2-1; D gene uncertain. Trimming cost V 5 bases and J 7 bases, with 12 bases left between them. The CDR3 consists of 13 residues. Germline CDR1 and CDR2: SGHNT and YENEEA. CDR3 nucleotides: TGTGCCAGCAGCCCGCTTGGGTTGAATGAGCAGTTCTTC. This codes for CASSPLGLNEQFF.

The gene calls are TRBV19 and TRBJ1-1, with D possibly matching TRBD1 (5 bases). The CDR3 loop spans 14 amino acids. Deletions cut 7 bases from V and 4 bases from J, with 16 bases between. The germline CDR1 and CDR2 sequences are LNHDA and SQIVND (reference sequence). CDR3: CASTKSRDGTEAFF. The CDR3 DNA reads as TGTGCCAGTACCAAATCCCGGGACGGCACTGAAGCTTTCTTT.

This clone appeared a single time. DNA of the CDR3: TGTGCCAGCAGCTTGTACACGGCTAGCGGCGGATTTCGGGAGACCCAGTACTTC. Translation: CASSLYTASGGFRETQYF. The rearrangement joins TRBV7-2 to TRBJ2-5; 7 bases agree with TRBD2. Per the germline V gene, CDR1 is SGHTA and CDR2 is FQGNSA. With V trimmed by 3 bases and J by 5 bases, 18 bases remained unmatched. CDR3 length: 18 residues.

CDR3 bases: TGTGCCAGCAGCTCCCAGGGGGCACAGCCCCAGCATTTT. It yields the protein CASSSQGAQPQHF. The chain has TRBV7-9 and TRBJ1-5, with 8 bases fitting TRBD1. This CDR3 is built from 13 residues. Per the germline V gene, CDR1 is SEHNR and CDR2 is FQNEAQ (reference sequence). Trimming at V came to 4 bases and at J to 7 bases, leaving 3 bases not matched to a gene.

V is TRBV18 and J is TRBJ2-5, with TRBD1 matching over 7 bases. The CDR3 is made up of 16 amino acids. Germline V gene lookup returns CDR1 KGHSH and CDR2 LQKENI. Losses at the gene ends were 3 bases for V and 5 bases for J; bases not matched to a gene: 12. CDR3 nucleotide sequence: TGTGCCAGCTCACCCATCAGGGGGAAGGTCCAGGAGACCCAGTACTTC. Translated: CASSPIRGKVQETQYF. The full variable domain, its missing parts supplied by reference TRBV18 and TRBJ2-5, is NAGVMQNPRHLVRRRGQEARLRCSPMKGHSHVYWYRQLPEEGLKFMVYLQKENIIDESGMPKERFSAEFPKEGPSILRIQQVVRGDSAAYFCASSPIRGKVQETQYFGPGTRLLVL.

The chain links TRBV5-4 to TRBJ2-3, with 9 positions matching TRBD2. The CDR3 extends over 15 amino acids. V was pared by 2 bases and J by 3 bases, with 4 bases of the junction left unmatched. In germline, CDR1 is SGHNT, CDR2 YYREEE (reference sequence). The CDR3, as DNA: TGTGCCAGCAGCTTCGATGCGGGGGGGACAGATACGCAGTATTTT. It is translated as CASSFDAGGTDTQYF.

This sequence joins TRBV23-1 and TRBJ1-5, with 7 bases identical to TRBD1. TRBV23-1 is placed among ORFs of uncertain function. With V trimmed by 2 bases and J by 7 bases, 11 bases remained unmatched. This CDR3 has 16 amino acids. CDR3 nucleotide sequence: TGCGCCAGCAGTCAACAGGACAGGTGCACCAAACAGCCCCAGCATTTT. Its translation is CASSQQDRCTKQPQHF.